The 14 T cell receptor beta chains presented below share a single source sample, sequenced in a study of a mutant IDH1 vaccine in newly diagnosed glioma. TCRdb's copy holds only in-frame clones and misses some; the assay was immunoSEQ multiplex PCR. The profile shows 30,000 to 40,000 clones, around 58% of them singletons. Time point: week 5, during vaccination. Vaccine doses each comprised 300 ug of mutant IDH1 20-mer peptide, with topical imiquimod. Their antigens remain unidentified. The sequencing used PBMCs, collected from a glioma patient whose treatment included an IDH1 peptide vaccine. The receptors come from a young woman with glioma.

The chain recombines TRBV27 with TRBJ2-7; TRBD1 matches 8 bases. Germline loops: CDR1 MNHEY, CDR2 SMNVEV (reference sequence). The V segment lost 3 bases and the J segment 7 bases; nucleotides outside the gene matches: 5. This CDR3 region has 13 residues. The CDR3 sequence: CASSFSTGVEQYF. CDR3 DNA: TGTGCCAGCAGTTTCTCGACAGGGGTAGAGCAGTACTTC.

This chain uses TRBV9 with TRBJ2-5; D assignment may be TRBD1 or TRBD2 (5 bases each). This CDR3 spans 15 amino acids. V was cut by 0 bases and J by 1 base, with 10 bases left in between. The germline V gene encodes CDR1 SGDLS and CDR2 YYNGEE. CDR3 in amino acids: CASSVEQGPQETQYF. The CDR3, as DNA: TGTGCCAGCAGCGTAGAGCAGGGACCCCAAGAGACCCAGTACTTC. The whole variable domain, filled in from reference TRBV9 and TRBJ2-5, reads DSGVTQTPKHLITATGQRVTLRCSPRSGDLSVYWYQQSLDQGLQFLIQYYNGEERAKGNILERFSAQQFPDLHSELNLSSLELGDSALYFCASSVEQGPQETQYFGPGTRLLVL.

J is TRBJ1-1 and V is TRBV11-2; D remains unclear. Germline V lookup: CDR1 SGHAT, CDR2 FQNNGV. The CDR3 is 13 residues long. The ends were cut back, 3 bases at V and 6 bases at J, with 11 bases in the middle. DNA for the CDR3: TGTGCCAGCAGCTTTTCAATCGGGGCTGAAGCTTTCTTT. It translates to CASSFSIGAEAFF.

In this sample, this clone turned up a few times. V and J are TRBV27 and TRBJ2-7; 9 nucleotides agree with TRBD2. CDR1 is MNHEY, CDR2 SMNVEV, per germline (reference sequence). The junction had 8 bases not matched to a gene; V was cut back by 2 bases and J by 3 bases. CDR3 length: 16 residues. The CDR3 is CASSLTLAGGHYEQYF. For the CDR3, the DNA is TGTGCCAGCAGTTTAACGTTGGCGGGGGGGCACTACGAGCAGTACTTC.

The V gene is TRBV5-1, the J gene TRBJ2-5; D remains unclear. The J call may be in error: the DNA end matches TRBJ2-7 better. The CDR3 spans 13 residues. Germline V CDR1 and CDR2: SGHRS, YFSETQ. The CDR3 DNA reads TGCGCCAGCAGCTTTCTTGATAGCTACGAGCAGTACTTC. Its translation is CASSFLDSYEQYF.

The genes are TRBV6-1 and TRBJ1-6, with D possibly matching TRBD1 (6 bases). The germline CDR1 and CDR2 sequences are MNHNS and SASEGT. CDR3 length equals 14 residues. Trimming stripped 11 bases from V and 5 bases from J, with 16 bases between. The CDR3 spells CAARTATDNSPLHF. In DNA, the CDR3 is TGTGCCGCGAGGACAGCAACGGATAATTCACCCCTCCACTTT.

The V call is TRBV27, the J call TRBJ2-2; no reliable D call. The germline gives CDR1 MNHEY, CDR2 SMNVEV (reference sequence). V was cut by 2 bases and J by 7 bases, with 8 bases left in between. This CDR3 region has 13 residues. CDR3 coding DNA: TGTGCCAGCAGTTTAAATTTTATCGGGGAGCTGTTTTTT. Translation: CASSLNFIGELFF.

This clone was seen a single time. This chain joins TRBV4-1 and TRBJ2-5; D unresolved. The ends were cut back, 1 base at V and 11 bases at J, with 17 bases in the middle. Germline loops: CDR1 MGHRA, CDR2 YSYEKL. The CDR3 consists of 14 residues. CDR3 amino acids: CASSQGLAPREQYF. CDR3 in DNA: TGCGCCAGCAGCCAAGGTTTGGCACCCCGAGAGCAGTACTTC.

The chain uses TRBV7-9 and TRBJ1-2; D gene uncertain. Germline CDR1 and CDR2: SEHNR and FQNEAQ (reference sequence). Trimming cost V 5 bases and J 8 bases, with 12 bases left between them. The CDR3 covers 12 residues. DNA for the CDR3: TGTGCCAGCAGCCCAGGAGCAAAAGGCTACACCTTC. Encoded protein: CASSPGAKGYTF.

This sequence joins TRBV14 and TRBJ2-1, with 8 bases fitting TRBD1. From germline, CDR1 is SGHDN and CDR2 FVKESK. The CDR3 spans 13 residues. The V segment lost 8 bases and the J segment 8 bases; nucleotides outside the gene matches: 8. CDR3 in DNA: TGTGCCAGCCGGGACAGGAGGTTGGATGAGCAGTTCTTC. Translated: CASRDRRLDEQFF.

The chain couples TRBV7-8 to TRBJ1-1, with unresolved D. Germline assignment: CDR1 SGHVS and CDR2 FQNEAQ. This CDR3 has 12 amino acids. The V end lost 5 bases, the J end lost 6 bases, and 10 bases lay between the germline ends. For the CDR3, the DNA is TGTGCCAGCAGCCGCCTCGAATCTGAAGCTTTCTTT. Protein: CASSRLESEAFF.

The V call is TRBV11-2, the J call TRBJ2-3; D is unresolved. The germline V and J ends were trimmed by 0 bases and 2 bases, with 3 bases remaining between them. The CDR3 is 13 residues long. CDR1 is SGHAT, CDR2 FQNNGV, per germline. The CDR3 DNA reads TGTGCCAGCAGCTTAGATATCACAGATACGCAGTATTTT. It codes for CASSLDITDTQYF. Variable domain in full (rest from reference TRBV11-2 and TRBJ2-3): EAGVAQSPRYKIIEKRQSVAFWCNPISGHATLYWYQQILGQGPKLLIQFQNNGVVDDSQLPKDRFSAERLKGVDSTLKIQPAKLEDSAVYLCASSLDITDTQYFGPGTRLTVL.

The chain uses TRBV19 and TRBJ1-5; 9 bases line up with TRBD1. J gave up 0 bases and V 7 bases, and 4 bases lay outside the gene matches. The CDR3 is 15 residues long. Germline V CDR1 and CDR2: LNHDA, SQIVND (reference sequence). The CDR3 loop reads CASTQTGGSNQPQHF. CDR3 in DNA: TGTGCCAGTACCCAGACAGGGGGTAGCAATCAGCCCCAGCATTTT. Combining the CDR3 with reference TRBV19 and TRBJ1-5 gives the whole variable domain DGGITQSPKYLFRKEGQNVTLSCEQNLNHDAMYWYRQDPGQGLRLIYYSQIVNDFQKGDIAEGYSVSREKKESFPLTVTSAQKNPTAFYLCASTQTGGSNQPQHFGDGTRLSIL.

V usage is TRBV6-4 and J usage is TRBJ1-2, with 7 bases lining up with TRBD1. CDR1 MRHNA and CDR2 SNTAGT come from the germline V gene. Trimming removed 2 bases from V and 1 base from J; junction bases left unmatched: 13. The CDR3 length is 18 residues. The CDR3, as DNA: TGTGCCAGCAGTGACCTGGGACAGCTATCGTCTCTTAACTATGGCTACACCTTC. It translates to CASSDLGQLSSLNYGYTF.